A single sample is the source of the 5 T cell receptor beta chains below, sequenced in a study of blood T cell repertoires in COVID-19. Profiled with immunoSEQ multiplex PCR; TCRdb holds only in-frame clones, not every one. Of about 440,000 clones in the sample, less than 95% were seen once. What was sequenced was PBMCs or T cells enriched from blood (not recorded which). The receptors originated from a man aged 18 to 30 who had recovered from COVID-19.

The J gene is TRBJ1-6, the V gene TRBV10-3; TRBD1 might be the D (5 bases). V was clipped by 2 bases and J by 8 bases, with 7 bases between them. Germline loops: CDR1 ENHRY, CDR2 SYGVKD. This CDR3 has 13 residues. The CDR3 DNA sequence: TGTGCCATCAGTGAGAGGGGATATTCACCCCTCCACTTT. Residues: CAISERGYSPLHF.

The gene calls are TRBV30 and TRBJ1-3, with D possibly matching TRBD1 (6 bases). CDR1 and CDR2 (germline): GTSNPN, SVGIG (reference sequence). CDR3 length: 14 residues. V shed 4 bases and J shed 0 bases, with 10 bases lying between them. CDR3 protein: CAWTGQYSGNTIYF. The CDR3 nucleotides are TGTGCCTGGACGGGACAATACTCTGGAAACACCATATATTTT.

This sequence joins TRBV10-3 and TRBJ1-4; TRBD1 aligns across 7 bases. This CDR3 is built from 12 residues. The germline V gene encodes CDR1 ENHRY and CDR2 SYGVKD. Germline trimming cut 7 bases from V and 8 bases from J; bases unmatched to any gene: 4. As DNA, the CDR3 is TGTGCCATCAAGGGGGCGCAGGAAAAACTGTTTTTT. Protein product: CAIKGAQEKLFF.

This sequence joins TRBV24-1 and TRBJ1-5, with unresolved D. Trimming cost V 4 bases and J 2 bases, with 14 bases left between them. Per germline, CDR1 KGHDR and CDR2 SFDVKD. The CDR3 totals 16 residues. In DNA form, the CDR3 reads TGTGCCACCAGTGACGGAAATTTGGCGGGCAATCAGCCCCAGCATTTT. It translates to CATSDGNLAGNQPQHF.

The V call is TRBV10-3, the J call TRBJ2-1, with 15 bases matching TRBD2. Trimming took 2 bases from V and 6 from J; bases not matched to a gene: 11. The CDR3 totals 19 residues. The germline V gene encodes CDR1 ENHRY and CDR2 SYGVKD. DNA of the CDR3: TGTGCCATCAGTGAGCCACCGGGACTAGCGGGGGGAAAGTCCAATGAGCAGTTCTTC. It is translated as CAISEPPGLAGGKSNEQFF.